Listed here are 24 T cell receptor beta chains from one sample, sequenced in a study of blood T cell repertoires in COVID-19. TCRdb's table, derived via immunoSEQ multiplex PCR, lists solely in-frame clones and lacks some. This sample carries 150,000 to 200,000 clones, about 87% of them seen once, and the ten largest clones take 3.7%. The sequenced sample consisted of peripheral blood. These receptors were taken from a man between 18 and 35 years old with active or convalescent COVID-19.

The chain recombines TRBV5-1 with TRBJ1-3; D unclear. Germline CDR1 and CDR2: SGHRS and YFSETQ. The ends were cut back, 0 bases at V and 0 bases at J, with 7 bases in the middle. The CDR3 is made up of 15 amino acids. The CDR3 coding sequence is TGCGCCAGCAGCTTGGTCCCTTACTCTGGAAACACCATATATTTT. This sequence encodes CASSLVPYSGNTIYF. The whole variable domain, filled in from reference TRBV5-1 and TRBJ1-3, reads KAGVTQTPRYLIKTRGQQVTLSCSPISGHRSVSWYQQTPGQGLQFLFEYFSETQRNKGNFPGRFSGRQFSNSRSEMNVSTLELGDSALYLCASSLVPYSGNTIYFGEGSWLTVV.

This chain uses TRBV30 with TRBJ1-3; D might be TRBD1 (5 bases). The CDR3 is made up of 14 amino acids. Trimming stripped 3 bases from V and 4 bases from J, with 13 bases between. Germline V gene data show CDR1 as GTSNPN and CDR2 as SVGIG (reference sequence). For the CDR3, the DNA is TGTGCCTGGAGAGTGGGGGGTACAGGAAACACCATATATTTT. Translation: CAWRVGGTGNTIYF.

J is TRBJ2-2 and V is TRBV5-8, with 8 bases aligning to TRBD1. CDR1 and CDR2 (germline): SGHTS, YDEGEE. The CDR3 totals 16 residues. The V gene end was trimmed by 2 bases and the J gene end by 4 bases; junction bases not matched to a gene: 7. For the CDR3, the DNA is TGTGCCAGCAGCTTCAGGGGGCACTCTTTCACCGGGGAGCTGTTTTTT. Translating it yields CASSFRGHSFTGELFF.

The chain uses TRBV5-1 and TRBJ1-1; D not resolved. Germline lookup yields CDR1 SGHRS and CDR2 YFSETQ. The CDR3 covers 16 residues. Trimming shortened V by 0 bases and J by 1 base, and 13 bases separated the two germline ends. The CDR3 DNA follows: TGCGCCAGCAGCTTGGGGATCCGGGGTACGAACACTGAAGCTTTCTTT. Its protein is CASSLGIRGTNTEAFF.

DNA of the CDR3: TGCAGCGTCGACAGGGAGAACACTGAAGCTTTCTTT. Residues: CSVDRENTEAFF. This chain uses TRBV29-1 with TRBJ1-1; TRBD1 aligns across 7 bases. V shed 6 bases and J 1 base; nucleotides not matched to a gene: 2. CDR1 SQVTM and CDR2 ANQGSEA come from the germline V gene. The CDR3 contains 12 residues.

This clone is a singleton in its sample. The chain recombines TRBV10-3 with TRBJ1-1; D gene unclear. There are 10 residues in the CDR3. The germline V gene encodes CDR1 ENHRY and CDR2 SYGVKD. Trimming left V 1 base short and J 10 bases short, with 4 bases between. The CDR3 DNA follows: TGTGCCATCAGTGAGTGGAGAGCTTTCTTT. Protein sequence: CAISEWRAFF.

The V call is TRBV9, the J call TRBJ1-1; the D gene is possibly TRBD1 (6 bases). Trimming cost V 3 bases and J 0 bases, with 9 bases left between them. The CDR3 covers 14 residues. Germline lookup yields CDR1 SGDLS and CDR2 YYNGEE. The CDR3 region has the DNA TGTGCCAGCAGCGAGGACAGACTGAACACTGAAGCTTTCTTT. The encoded protein is CASSEDRLNTEAFF.

This sequence joins TRBV5-6 and TRBJ2-2; no clear D. Germline lookup yields CDR1 SGHDT and CDR2 YYEEEE. The V and J ends lost 4 bases and 3 bases respectively, with 7 bases between them. There are 13 residues in the CDR3. CDR3: CASSLQYTGELFF. The CDR3 DNA reads as TGTGCCAGCAGCCTTCAGTACACCGGGGAGCTGTTTTTT.

The J gene is TRBJ1-1, the V gene TRBV10-1; 7 nucleotides line up with TRBD1. Per the germline V gene, CDR1 is WNHNN and CDR2 is SYGVQD (reference sequence). The CDR3 sequence is 13 residues long. V dropped 3 bases and J dropped 10; count of bases not matched to a gene: 8. The CDR3 DNA follows: TGCGCCAGCAGTGACAACGGACAGGCTGGAGCTTTCTTT. Its protein product is CASSDNGQAGAFF.

The genes are TRBV5-1 and TRBJ2-1; the D gene is possibly TRBD2 (7 bases). The CDR3 is 12 amino acids. CDR1 and CDR2 (germline): SGHRS, YFSETQ. V was trimmed by 5 bases and J by 6 bases, leaving 9 bases between them. CDR3 amino acids: CASRGGANEQFF. DNA of the CDR3: TGCGCCAGCAGAGGGGGGGCCAATGAGCAGTTCTTC.

The V call is TRBV12-3 or TRBV12-4, the J call TRBJ1-1; a possible D gene is TRBD1 (5 bases). The CDR3 extends over 12 amino acids. V lost 4 bases to trimming and J lost 11 bases, with 14 bases between them. CDR3 protein: CASSSGGIKAFF. The CDR3 nucleotides are TGTGCCAGCAGTTCTGGGGGGATTAAGGCTTTCTTT.

The rearrangement links TRBV29-1 to TRBJ1-1, with D maybe TRBD1 (5 bases). V was shortened by 5 bases and J by 11 bases, with 18 bases between the two germline ends. This CDR3 has 12 residues. The germline V gene has CDR1 SQVTM and CDR2 ANQGSEA. Written as DNA, the CDR3 is TGCAGCGTTATGGCGAGGGCGGGGGTGGCTTTCTTT. Translating gives CSVMARAGVAFF.

This clone was recorded a few times. The genes are TRBV10-2 and TRBJ1-5; the D is unclear. The ends were cut back, 5 bases at V and 2 bases at J, with 7 bases in the middle. CDR1 is WSHSY and CDR2 is SAAADI in the germline V gene. The CDR3 is made up of 13 amino acids. The CDR3 bases are TGCGCCAGCAGTTCTCAGGGCAATCAGCCCCAGCATTTT. Its protein product is CASSSQGNQPQHF.

The chain uses TRBV11-2 and TRBJ2-7; no clear D gene. The CDR3 has 12 amino acids. Germline V gene data show CDR1 as SGHAT and CDR2 as FQNNGV. Trimming cost V 4 bases and J 3 bases, with 7 bases left between them. The CDR3 DNA sequence: TGTGCCAGCAGCTCCTATTACTACGAGCAGTACGTC. It encodes CASSSYYYEQYV.

This chain uses TRBV27 with TRBJ1-2, with 11 nucleotides matching TRBD1. With V trimmed by 4 bases and J by 8 bases, 15 bases remained unmatched. CDR1 and CDR2 (germline): MNHEY, SMNVEV (reference sequence). This CDR3 has 17 residues. CDR3 amino acids: CASSSLGRGQGETGYTF. CDR3 sequence (DNA): TGTGCCAGCAGTTCCCTGGGGAGGGGACAGGGGGAAACGGGCTACACCTTC.

The chain employs TRBV5-4 and TRBJ2-7, with TRBD2 identical over 12 bases. V lost 0 bases, J lost 6 bases, and 7 bases stayed unmatched. This CDR3 region has 16 residues. Germline assignment: CDR1 SGHNT and CDR2 YYREEE (reference sequence). Here the CDR3 DNA reads TGTGCCAGCAGCTTGGGGCTAGCGGGAGGGCAGTCCGAGCAGTACTTC. Its translation: CASSLGLAGGQSEQYF.

This clone appeared a single time. DNA of the CDR3: TGCAGCGTTGAGTCGACCCCTCGGGACAGAACCTTC. Its protein product is CSVESTPRDRTF. This chain joins TRBV29-1 and TRBJ1-2; TRBD1 aligns across 7 bases. This CDR3 is built from 12 residues. J was trimmed by 14 bases and V by 3 bases; bases with no gene match: 12. Germline lookup yields CDR1 SQVTM and CDR2 ANQGSEA.

This clone appeared once. The chain is built from TRBV18 and TRBJ1-4; TRBD1 agrees at 7 bases. CDR1 and CDR2 (germline): KGHSH, LQKENI. This CDR3 is 15 amino acids long. The trim removed 5 bases at V and 4 bases at J, leaving 7 bases unmatched. CDR3 sequence reads: CASSTRTGINEKLFF. The CDR3 nucleotides read TGTGCCAGCTCAACGAGGACAGGCATTAATGAAAAACTGTTTTTT.

Concerning this clone: This same CDR3 is encoded by further DNA sequences in the sample. The rearrangement links TRBV9 to TRBJ2-7, with 9 bases aligning to TRBD1. The CDR3 is 14 amino acids. Trimming at V came to 2 bases and at J to 0 bases, leaving 0 bases not matched to a gene. In germline, CDR1 is SGDLS, CDR2 YYNGEE. This CDR3 reads CASSVTGGSYEQYF. The CDR3 DNA sequence: TGTGCCAGCAGCGTGACAGGGGGCTCCTACGAGCAGTACTTC. Drawing the rest from reference TRBV9 and TRBJ2-7, the complete variable domain is DSGVTQTPKHLITATGQRVTLRCSPRSGDLSVYWYQQSLDQGLQFLIQYYNGEERAKGNILERFSAQQFPDLHSELNLSSLELGDSALYFCASSVTGGSYEQYFGPGTRLTVT.

This CDR3 reads CASSSLYRESSQVPGNQPQHF. The CDR3 DNA sequence: TGTGCCAGCAGCTCTCTATATAGGGAGTCGAGTCAGGTTCCCGGCAATCAGCCCCAGCATTTT. The rearrangement links TRBV28 to TRBJ1-5; D not certain. The CDR3 consists of 21 residues. Germline V gives CDR1 MDHEN, CDR2 SYDVKM. Trimming pared 6 bases from V and 2 bases from J, leaving 32 bases between.

The J gene is TRBJ2-1, the V gene TRBV9, with 9 bases that match TRBD1. V lost 6 bases, J lost 8 bases, and 12 bases stayed unmatched. Looked up from germline, CDR1 is SGDLS and CDR2 is YYNGEE. There are 15 residues in the CDR3. CDR3 in DNA: TGTGCCAGCACCAAACAGGGGGCTATTATAGATGAGCAGTTCTTC. The encoded protein is CASTKQGAIIDEQFF.

The table lists this clone with a count of one. The chain recombines TRBV7-2 with TRBJ1-1; 9 bases align to TRBD1. With V trimmed by 5 bases and J by 7 bases, 8 bases remained unmatched. Per germline, CDR1 SGHTA and CDR2 FQGNSA. The CDR3 is 14 amino acids. The CDR3 DNA reads as TGTGCCAGCAGCCCGGACAGGGGATGGGGTGAAGCTTTCTTT. It encodes CASSPDRGWGEAFF.

The chain carries TRBV27 and TRBJ1-5; 8 bases map to TRBD1. The CDR3 contains 16 residues. V shed 6 bases and J 4 bases; nucleotides not matched to a gene: 11. Germline-derived CDR1 and CDR2 are MNHEY and SMNVEV (reference sequence). CDR3 sequence (DNA): TGTGCCAGCAGCCGAATCGCCACAGGGGGGAATCAGCCCCAGCATTTT. Translating gives CASSRIATGGNQPQHF.

This chain links TRBV27 with TRBJ2-3; 8 nucleotides align to TRBD2. CDR3 length equals 17 residues. Trimming at V came to 10 bases and at J to 2 bases, leaving 17 bases not matched to a gene. CDR1 is MNHEY, CDR2 SMNVEV, per germline (reference sequence). CDR3 sequence: CATCGLAGSYNTDTQYF. DNA for the CDR3: TGTGCCACCTGTGGGCTAGCGGGTTCCTACAACACAGATACGCAGTATTTT.